Given below is one T cell receptor (beta chain) in context. Its antigen is not known. The V and J ends lost 5 bases and 8 bases respectively, with 15 bases between them. This CDR3 spans 13 amino acids. TCRdb reanalysed the reads using MiXCR and keeps one entry per CDR3 protein. The sample consists of 900,000 to 950,000 distinct CDR3 sequences, more than 25% of them appearing once. The sample belongs to a study of T cell repertoires in cytomegalovirus infection. Looking at the study overall: Use of recently identified HLA-C-restricted and well-studied HLA-B-restricted CMV epitopes was part of the study. Matching HLA type, along with CMV infection, was indicated by public TCR beta signatures.

This clonotype was sampled from a human donor in good health (CMV status not recorded). Some clones in this sample may be carry-over from other donors' samples. The specimen comprised cultured CD8+ T cells from PBMCs, sampled from culture after CMV antigen stimulation. The chain couples TRBV12-3 or TRBV12-4 to TRBJ1-2, with D uncertain. This CDR3 is CASSPLSLNGYTF. In DNA, the CDR3 is TGTGCCAGCAGTCCTCTCTCGTTGAACGGCTACACCTTC.